Listed below are T cell receptor beta chains from one sample, sequenced in a study of radiation and T cells in renal cell carcinoma. The data were produced by immunoSEQ multiplex PCR, yet TCRdb's version contains in-frame clones alone and is incomplete. The repertoire holds 25,000 to 30,000 clones, approximately 84% seen once, with around 32% in the top ten. The sequences come from blood, collected from a patient whose treatment included radiotherapy and nephrectomy. The receptors shown here come from a man aged 60 to 75 with renal cell carcinoma. CDR3s include the opening cysteine and the closing phenylalanine or tryptophan. The order of the fields is clone size, V gene, CDR3 length, J gene, D gene, CDR3 protein, CDR3 DNA. The D gene is left open where the match is weak. Clone sizes are given selectively: once, few, many, or a class where the clone is expanded.

size: .
V: TRBV6-5
length: 11
J: TRBJ2-7
D: .
CDR3: CASSYRSEQYF
DNA: TGTGCCAGCAGTTATCGTAGCGAGCAGTACTTC

size: once
V: TRBV9
length: 16
J: TRBJ2-2
D: .
CDR3: CASSPKAERRSGELFF
DNA: TGTGCCAGCAGCCCAAAGGCGGAGCGGAGATCTGGGGAGCTGTTTTTT

size: .
V: TRBV2
length: 14
J: TRBJ2-1
D: .
CDR3: CASSDLGRSDEQFF
DNA: TGTGCCAGCAGTGACTTGGGCAGGTCCGATGAGCAGTTCTTC

size: .
V: TRBV5-4
length: 14
J: TRBJ2-7
D: .
CDR3: CASSLAGQYYEQYF
DNA: TGTGCCAGCAGCTTAGCGGGACAGTACTACGAGCAGTACTTC

size: few
V: TRBV5-1
length: 14
J: TRBJ1-1
D: TRBD1
CDR3: CASRTGTGGTEAFF
DNA: TGCGCCAGCAGGACCGGGACAGGGGGAACTGAAGCTTTCTTT

size: .
V: TRBV7-7
length: 15
J: TRBJ2-1
D: TRBD2
CDR3: CASSPSGSFYNEQFF
DNA: TGTGCTAGCAGTCCTAGCGGGAGTTTTTACAATGAGCAGTTCTTC

size: once
V: TRBV2
length: 13
J: TRBJ2-2
D: TRBD2
CDR3: CASRTGGPGELFF
DNA: TGTGCCAGCCGAACGGGAGGGCCCGGGGAGCTGTTTTTT

size: .
V: TRBV10-1
length: 13
J: TRBJ2-2
D: .
CDR3: CASSARDTGELFF
DNA: TGCGCCAGCAGTGCCAGGGACACCGGGGAGCTGTTTTTT

size: .
V: TRBV11-3
length: 16
J: TRBJ2-2
D: .
CDR3: CASSLGSGRGPGELFF
DNA: TGTGCCAGCAGCTTAGGAAGCGGCAGAGGTCCCGGGGAGCTGTTTTTT

size: once
V: TRBV18
length: 15
J: TRBJ2-3
D: .
CDR3: CASSRGADSTDTQYF
DNA: TGTGCCAGCTCACGGGGAGCGGATAGCACAGATACGCAGTATTTT

size: .
V: TRBV10-2
length: 15
J: TRBJ1-3
D: .
CDR3: CASREDSTGGNTIYF
DNA: TGCGCCAGCAGGGAGGACAGTACGGGGGGAAACACCATATATTTT

size: .
V: TRBV27
length: 14
J: TRBJ1-2
D: .
CDR3: CASSLTGGNYGYTF
DNA: TGTGCCAGCAGTTTAACGGGGGGGAACTATGGCTACACCTTC

size: .
V: TRBV29-1
length: 14
J: TRBJ1-5
D: .
CDR3: CSVAQGNSNQPQHF
DNA: TGCAGCGTCGCTCAGGGAAATAGCAATCAGCCCCAGCATTTT

size: .
V: TRBV2
length: 11
J: TRBJ2-7
D: .
CDR3: CASSLNYEQYF
DNA: TGTGCCAGCAGTCTCAACTACGAGCAGTACTTC

size: .
V: TRBV11-2
length: 15
J: TRBJ2-4
D: .
CDR3: CASSRDWGYENIQYF
DNA: TGTGCCAGCAGCCGGGATTGGGGATACGAAAACATTCAGTACTTC

size: .
V: TRBV29-1
length: 13
J: TRBJ1-1
D: .
CDR3: CSVSGGGYTEAFF
DNA: TGCAGCGTGAGTGGCGGGGGTTACACTGAAGCTTTCTTT

size: many
V: TRBV5-1
length: 14
J: TRBJ1-5
D: .
CDR3: CASSLLGGNQPQHF
DNA: TGCGCCAGCAGCTTGTTGGGTGGCAATCAGCCCCAGCATTTT

size: .
V: TRBV27
length: 12
J: TRBJ2-5
D: .
CDR3: CASKPLGGTQYF
DNA: TGTGCCAGCAAACCACTAGGAGGGACCCAGTACTTC

size: .
V: TRBV7-2
length: 16
J: TRBJ2-6
D: TRBD1
CDR3: CASSPRDRVGANVLTF
DNA: TGTGCCAGCAGCCCCCGGGACAGGGTTGGGGCCAACGTCCTGACTTTC

size: .
V: TRBV5-1
length: 13
J: TRBJ1-1
D: .
CDR3: CASSLGVNTEAFF
DNA: TGCGCCAGCAGCTTGGGGGTGAACACTGAAGCTTTCTTT

size: .
V: TRBV10-3
length: 15
J: TRBJ2-3
D: TRBD2
CDR3: CAITEGLAVGDTQYF
DNA: TGTGCCATCACCGAGGGACTAGCGGTAGGAGATACGCAGTATTTT

size: .
V: TRBV6-6
length: 11
J: TRBJ2-7
D: .
CDR3: CASSYSSEQYF
DNA: TGTGCCAGCAGTTACTCGTCCGAGCAGTACTTC

size: .
V: TRBV5-1
length: 12
J: TRBJ1-2
D: .
CDR3: CASSLEGNGYTF
DNA: TGCGCCAGCAGCTTGGAGGGAAATGGCTACACCTTC

size: .
V: TRBV7-2
length: 13
J: TRBJ2-1
D: .
CDR3: CASSQPSYNEQFF
DNA: TGTGCCAGCAGCCAACCATCATACAATGAGCAGTTCTTC

size: .
V: TRBV18
length: 16
J: TRBJ2-1
D: TRBD2
CDR3: CASSPLSGASLNEQFF
DNA: TGTGCCAGCTCACCACTCAGCGGGGCGTCCCTCAATGAGCAGTTCTTC

size: .
V: TRBV5-6
length: 16
J: TRBJ2-1
D: TRBD2
CDR3: CASSSTTSGRPNEQFF
DNA: TGTGCCAGCAGCTCAACGACTAGCGGGAGACCCAATGAGCAGTTCTTC

size: .
V: TRBV11-3
length: 16
J: TRBJ2-1
D: TRBD2
CDR3: CASSAAGTSAHNEQFF
DNA: TGTGCCAGCAGCGCAGCCGGGACTAGCGCCCACAATGAGCAGTTCTTC

size: .
V: TRBV5-1
length: 14
J: TRBJ2-2
D: .
CDR3: CASTPPGNTGELFF
DNA: TGCGCCAGCACCCCCCCCGGAAACACCGGGGAGCTGTTTTTT

size: .
V: TRBV18
length: 15
J: TRBJ2-5
D: .
CDR3: CASSREAGERETQYF
DNA: TGTGCCAGCTCACGGGAGGCAGGGGAGCGAGAGACCCAGTACTTC

size: .
V: TRBV18
length: 13
J: TRBJ1-1
D: .
CDR3: CASSPSRGVKAFF
DNA: TGTGCCAGCTCACCGTCGAGGGGGGTGAAGGCTTTCTTT

size: .
V: TRBV5-1
length: 11
J: TRBJ2-3
D: .
CDR3: CASSLRDTQYF
DNA: TGCGCCAGCAGCTTACGAGATACGCAGTATTTT

size: once
V: TRBV4-2
length: 15
J: TRBJ2-3
D: TRBD2
CDR3: CASSQDLAGLDTQYF
DNA: TGTGCCAGCAGCCAAGACTTAGCGGGTCTAGATACGCAGTATTTT

size: .
V: TRBV21-1
length: 22
J: TRBJ2-2
D: .
CDR3: CASRIRTRAQGFLGGTTGELFF
DNA: TGTGCCAGCAGAATCAGAACCCGGGCGCAGGGGTTTCTAGGGGGTACCACCGGGGAGCTGTTTTTT

size: few
V: TRBV4-1
length: 14
J: TRBJ2-3
D: TRBD2
CDR3: CASSQGLLDGTQYF
DNA: TGCGCCAGCAGCCAGGGACTACTAGATGGTACGCAGTATTTT

size: .
V: TRBV11-3
length: 15
J: TRBJ2-4
D: TRBD1
CDR3: CASSTGEDRGDIQYF
DNA: TGTGCCAGCAGCACAGGGGAGGACAGGGGAGACATTCAGTACTTC

size: few
V: TRBV14
length: 15
J: TRBJ1-6
D: TRBD1
CDR3: CASSPVTGVNSPLHF
DNA: TGTGCCAGCAGCCCCGTGACAGGGGTAAATTCACCCCTCCACTTT

size: .
V: TRBV7-6
length: 13
J: TRBJ2-3
D: .
CDR3: CASSALSTDTQYF
DNA: TGTGCCAGCAGCGCCCTGAGCACAGATACGCAGTATTTT

size: .
V: TRBV9
length: 14
J: TRBJ1-2
D: .
CDR3: CASGRDRSDYGYTF
DNA: TGTGCCAGCGGCAGAGACAGGTCGGACTATGGCTACACCTTC